The next 6 T cell receptor beta chains were all read from a single sample in a study of blood T cell repertoires in COVID-19. The method was immunoSEQ multiplex PCR; TCRdb's version includes in-frame clones alone and lacks a portion of them. The table includes around 210,000 clones, approximately 85% detected once. The source material was peripheral blood. The receptors were sampled from a man between 50 and 59 years old with COVID-19, enrolled during active disease.

This sequence joins TRBV4-3 and TRBJ2-7; perhaps TRBD1 as D (5 bases). Germline values: CDR1 LGHNA, CDR2 YSLEER. Trimming pared 0 bases from V and 1 base from J, leaving 10 bases between. The CDR3 has 15 residues. The CDR3 nucleotides read TGCGCCAGCAGCCAAGAGGTACAGGATTCCTACGAGCAGTACTTC. Translation gives CASSQEVQDSYEQYF.

This clone turned up a few times. The chain employs TRBV2 and TRBJ1-1, with D perhaps TRBD1 (5 bases). The CDR3 has 15 residues. The germline V and J ends were trimmed by 3 bases and 5 bases, with 16 bases remaining between them. The germline V gene encodes CDR1 SNHLY and CDR2 FYNNEI. The CDR3 spells CASSELGTGGTEAFF. As DNA, the CDR3 is TGTGCCAGCAGTGAGCTAGGCACCGGGGGGACTGAAGCTTTCTTT.

This clone occurred once. V is TRBV7-2 and J is TRBJ1-1; TRBD1 matches 8 bases. The V gene end was trimmed by 5 bases and the J gene end by 6 bases; junction bases not matched to a gene: 5. Germline V gene lookup returns CDR1 SGHTA and CDR2 FQGNSA. This CDR3 region has 13 residues. The CDR3 DNA follows: TGTGCCAGCAGCACCGACAGGGGATCTGAAGCTTTCTTT. As protein: CASSTDRGSEAFF.

In DNA, the CDR3 is TGTGCCAGCAGCTTGGTGGGACTAGCGGGGAAAGAGACCCAGTACTTC. It codes for CASSLVGLAGKETQYF. The V call is TRBV5-4, the J call TRBJ2-5; 13 nucleotides match TRBD2. The CDR3 covers 16 residues. Germline CDR1 is SGHNT and CDR2 is YYREEE (reference sequence). The V gene end was trimmed by 0 bases and the J gene end by 3 bases; junction bases not matched to a gene: 2.

The genes are TRBV28 and TRBJ2-7, with a possible D match to TRBD2 (5 bases). The germline gives CDR1 MDHEN, CDR2 SYDVKM. The CDR3 is made up of 13 amino acids. V was clipped by 3 bases and J by 4 bases, with 10 bases between them. The CDR3 DNA is TGTGCCAGCAGTTTTGAGCTAGCTTACGAGCAGTACTTC. The encoded protein is CASSFELAYEQYF.

The chain has TRBV28 and TRBJ1-4, with D maybe TRBD1 (5 bases). Germline CDR1 and CDR2: MDHEN and SYDVKM. V was trimmed by 2 bases and J by 13 bases, leaving 11 bases between them. CDR3 length: 12 residues. The DNA for the CDR3 is TGTGCCAGCAGTTTACGCCTCGGGGGACTGTTTTTT. Translating gives CASSLRLGGLFF.